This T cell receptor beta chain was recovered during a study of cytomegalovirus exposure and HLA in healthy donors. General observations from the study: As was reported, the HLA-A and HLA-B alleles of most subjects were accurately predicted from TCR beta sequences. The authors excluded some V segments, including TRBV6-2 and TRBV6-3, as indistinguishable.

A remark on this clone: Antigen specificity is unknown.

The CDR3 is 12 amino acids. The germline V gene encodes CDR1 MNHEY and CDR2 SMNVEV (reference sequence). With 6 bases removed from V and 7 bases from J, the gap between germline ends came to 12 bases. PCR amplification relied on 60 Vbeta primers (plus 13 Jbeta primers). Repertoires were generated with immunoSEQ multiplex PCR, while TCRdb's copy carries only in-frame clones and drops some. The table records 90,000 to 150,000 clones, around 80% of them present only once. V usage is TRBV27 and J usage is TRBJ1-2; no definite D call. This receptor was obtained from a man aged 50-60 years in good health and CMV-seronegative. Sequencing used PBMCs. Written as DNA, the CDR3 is TGTGCCAGCAGGCACACAGTCTCTGGCTACACCTTC. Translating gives CASRHTVSGYTF.